The sample holds a few counts of the clone carrying this TCR beta chain. This record belongs to a study of T cells after yellow fever vaccination. Germline values: CDR1 SEHNR, CDR2 FQNEAQ (reference sequence). CDR3 length: 15 residues. The V and J ends lost 2 bases and 2 bases, in that order; junction bases with no gene match: 2. TCRdb recomputed calls from the 5' RACE reads with MiXCR, one row per CDR3 protein. The table records tens of thousands of distinct CDR3 sequences, more than 5.5% of them present only once. The clonotype was recovered from a man younger than 35 who received the YFV17D yellow fever vaccine. The chain employs TRBV7-9 and TRBJ2-3, with 9 positions matching TRBD2. This specimen consisted of CD8+ T cells sorted from PBMCs, obtained less than 6 days after the first yellow fever vaccination. The CDR3 is CASSLLAGITDTQYF. CDR3 nucleotide sequence: TGTGCCAGCAGCTTACTAGCGGGGATCACAGATACGCAGTATTTT. Full variable domain (remainder filled in from reference TRBV7-9 and TRBJ2-3): DTGVSQNPRHKITKRGQNVTFRCDPISEHNRLYWYRQTLGQGPEFLTYFQNEAQLEKSRLLSDRFSAERPKGSFSTLEIQRTEQGDSAMYLCASSLLAGITDTQYFGPGTRLTVL.